A selection of T cell receptor beta chains follows, all from one sample in a study of T cell changes during pregnancy in multiple sclerosis. This table comes from immunoSEQ multiplex PCR, and its TCRdb copy is limited to in-frame clones, with some not included. The sample includes 57,000 or so clones, around 90% of them seen just once. The sequencing used peripheral blood, collected in the second trimester of pregnancy. Receptors originate from a female donor with multiple sclerosis, enrolled in a pregnancy study. Both conserved end residues are part of each CDR3. A D gene is named only where the DNA matches it firmly. Clone size is not always given. Where it is, it says once, few, many or a class for expanded clones.

TRBV5-8	NA	NA	TRBJ2-2	TGTGCCAGCAGCTTTCCGGGGAGGAAGGCCGGGGAGCTGTTTTTT	CASSFPGRKAGELFF
TRBV9	NA	NA	TRBJ1-2	TGTGCCAGCAGCTCCCAAAGCGGGGGCCTCTATGGCTACACCTTC	CASSSQSGGLYGYTF
TRBV11-1	NA	NA	TRBJ2-5	TGTGCCAGCAGCCCCGGACTATCACAAGAGACCCAGTACTTC	CASSPGLSQETQYF
TRBV11-2	few	NA	TRBJ1-6	TGTGCCAGCAGCTTAGGAGGTAGCTCCTATAATTCACCCCTCCACTTT	CASSLGGSSYNSPLHF
TRBV5-1	NA	NA	TRBJ2-5	TGCGCCAGCAGCTTTGCTGGGTGGCGGGAGACCCAGTACTTC	CASSFAGWRETQYF
TRBV15	NA	NA	TRBJ2-2	TGTGCCACCAGCAGGACAGAGAACACCGGGGAGCTGTTTTTT	CATSRTENTGELFF
TRBV6-1	NA	NA	TRBJ2-7	TGTGCCAGCTCCCTTGCCGGGAATGACGAGCAGTACTTC	CASSLAGNDEQYF
TRBV6-1	NA	NA	TRBJ1-2	TGTGCCAGCAGTGAATTGGGGAAAGGACACCCCTATGGCTACACCTTC	CASSELGKGHPYGYTF
TRBV28	NA	NA	TRBJ1-5	TGTGCCAGCAGTTTTGTGGGAGGGGTTAGTCGCAATCAGCCCCAGCATTTT	CASSFVGGVSRNQPQHF
TRBV28	NA	TRBD1	TRBJ1-1	TGTGCCAGCAGGCTAGACAGGGTGAACACTGAAGCTTTCTTT	CASRLDRVNTEAFF
TRBV7-9	NA	NA	TRBJ1-1	TGTGCCAGCAGCTCAGCCGGGGGGACGGGGAACACTGAAGCTTTCTTT	CASSSAGGTGNTEAFF
TRBV7-2	NA	NA	TRBJ2-5	TGTGCCAGCAGCTTTGCGGGGGCGGGGGAGACCCAGTACTTC	CASSFAGAGETQYF
TRBV5-1	NA	NA	TRBJ2-5	TGCGCCAGCAGCTTGGGTGCGGTACAAGAGACCCAGTACTTC	CASSLGAVQETQYF
TRBV5-1	NA	TRBD1	TRBJ1-1	TGCGCCAGCAGCTTGGGACAGGGGGAGAACACTGAAGCTTTCTTT	CASSLGQGENTEAFF
TRBV30	NA	TRBD2	TRBJ2-2	TGTGCCTGGAGTGACCCTAGCGGGGGGTACACCGGGGAGCTGTTTTTT	CAWSDPSGGYTGELFF